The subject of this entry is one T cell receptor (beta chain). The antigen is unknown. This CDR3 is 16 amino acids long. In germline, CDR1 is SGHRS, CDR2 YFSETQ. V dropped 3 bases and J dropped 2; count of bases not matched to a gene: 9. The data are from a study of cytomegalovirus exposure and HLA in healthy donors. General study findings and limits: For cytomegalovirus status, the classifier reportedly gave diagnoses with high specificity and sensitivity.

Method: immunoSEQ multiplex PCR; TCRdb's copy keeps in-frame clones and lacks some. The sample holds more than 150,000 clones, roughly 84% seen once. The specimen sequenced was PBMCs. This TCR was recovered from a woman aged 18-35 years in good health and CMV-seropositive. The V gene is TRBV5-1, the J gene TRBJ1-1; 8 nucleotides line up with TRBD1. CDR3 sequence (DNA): TGCGCCAGCAGCTCGGACAGGACAGGGTTAAACACTGAAGCTTTCTTT. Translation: CASSSDRTGLNTEAFF.